These 29 T cell receptor beta chains were all obtained from the same sample, sequenced in a study of technical replicates of blood from a few donors. TCRdb keeps only in-frame clones here, not all; method: immunoSEQ multiplex PCR. Seen here are approximately 70,000 clones, roughly 91% observed once, and the top ten hold 0.3% to 0.4%. Sequencing was performed on T cells isolated from PBMCs. The receptors here all came from a human donor in good health. Some clones in this sample may be carry-over from other donors' samples.

CDR3 region: CASSQYKFGTGFNSPLHF. The CDR3 DNA reads TGCGCCAGCAGCCAATACAAATTCGGGACAGGGTTTAATTCACCCCTCCACTTT. The chain employs TRBV4-1 and TRBJ1-6, with 9 nucleotides matching TRBD1. Per the germline V gene, CDR1 is MGHRA and CDR2 is YSYEKL. V was pared by 2 bases and J by 6 bases, with 11 bases of the junction left unmatched. This CDR3 contains 18 residues.

The chain couples TRBV11-3 to TRBJ1-1, with 12 bases fitting TRBD1. Looked up from germline, CDR1 is SGHNT and CDR2 is YENEEA. V lost 5 bases and J lost 3; bases outside the gene matches: 7. The CDR3 sequence is 16 residues long. As DNA, the CDR3 is TGTGCCAGCAGCCCAGGGACAGGGGGCGCTTACACTGAAGCTTTCTTT. It translates to CASSPGTGGAYTEAFF.

The chain is built from TRBV5-1 and TRBJ2-7; TRBD1 agrees at 12 bases. Germline V gene data show CDR1 as SGHRS and CDR2 as YFSETQ. The CDR3 sequence is 15 residues long. The trim removed 4 bases at V and 9 bases at J, leaving 11 bases unmatched. Here the CDR3 DNA reads TGCGCCAGCAGCACCCGGGACAGGGGGCGCTCAGGGCAGTACTTC. Its protein is CASSTRDRGRSGQYF.

V is TRBV19 and J is TRBJ2-2; D might be TRBD2 (6 bases). With 3 bases removed from V and 4 bases from J, the gap between germline ends came to 12 bases. The V gene's germline CDR1 is LNHDA and CDR2 SQIVND (reference sequence). The CDR3 is 15 amino acids. The CDR3 region has the DNA TGTGCCAGTAGTATCAGCGGGCCGGGCACCGGGGAGCTGTTTTTT. This translates into CASSISGPGTGELFF.

The chain combines TRBV28 with TRBJ1-2, with 9 bases fitting TRBD1. Germline CDR1 is MDHEN and CDR2 is SYDVKM. The CDR3 is 18 amino acids. The V and J ends lost 4 bases and 2 bases, in that order; junction bases with no gene match: 14. CDR3 nucleotide sequence: TGTGCCAGCAGTTCCTTCCCCCGCAACAGGGGGCGCAACTATGGCTACACCTTC. Translating gives CASSSFPRNRGRNYGYTF.

The rearrangement joins TRBV9 to TRBJ2-1; TRBD1 agrees at 7 bases. The CDR3 sequence is 12 residues long. Germline V CDR1 and CDR2: SGDLS, YYNGEE. Trimming removed 4 bases from V and 10 bases from J; junction bases left unmatched: 5. The CDR3 DNA follows: TGTGCCAGCAGCCCGAGGGGGCAGGAGCAGTTCTTC. Amino acid sequence: CASSPRGQEQFF.

V gene TRBV4-1 combines with J gene TRBJ2-1; a possible D gene is TRBD1 (6 bases). Germline-derived CDR1 and CDR2 are MGHRA and YSYEKL. Trimming shortened V by 3 bases and J by 3 bases, and 12 bases separated the two germline ends. The CDR3 is 15 residues long. This CDR3 is CASSQGQGSYNEQFF. CDR3 DNA sequence: TGCGCCAGCAGCCAGGGGCAGGGGAGCTACAATGAGCAGTTCTTC.

This rearrangement joins TRBV6-4 to TRBJ2-3; no firm D call. V was shortened by 3 bases and J by 3 bases, with 13 bases between the two germline ends. CDR1 and CDR2 (germline): MRHNA, SNTAGT. The CDR3 sequence is 15 residues long. CDR3 in amino acids: CASSDGYGLTDTQYF. Here the CDR3 DNA reads TGTGCCAGCAGTGATGGTTACGGGTTGACAGATACGCAGTATTTT.

The chain uses TRBV6-5 and TRBJ1-5; 9 bases align to TRBD1. Germline trimming cut 5 bases from V and 6 bases from J; bases unmatched to any gene: 2. The CDR3 sequence is 13 residues long. Germline CDR1 and CDR2: MNHEY and SVGAGI. CDR3 region: CASSATGGQPQHF. Written as DNA, the CDR3 is TGTGCCAGCAGTGCGACAGGGGGTCAGCCCCAGCATTTT.

For this clone: Relative to the germline gene, one junction end is altered; a read error may explain this. The rearrangement links TRBV5-1 to TRBJ2-2; tentative D call: TRBD2 (5 bases). The CDR3 runs to 16 residues. Germline CDR1 is SGHRS and CDR2 is YFSETQ. CDR3: CASSLAGRPAHRGAVF. For the CDR3, the DNA is TGCGCCAGCAGCTTGGCGGGTAGACCCGCTCACCGGGGAGCTGTTTTT.

CDR3 region: CASSLPRTVQETQYF. The CDR3 DNA reads TGTGCCAGCTCTCTCCCAAGGACAGTCCAAGAGACCCAGTACTTC. The chain combines TRBV18 with TRBJ2-5; a weak D match, TRBD1 (6 bases). Germline-derived CDR1 and CDR2 are KGHSH and LQKENI. The CDR3 covers 15 residues. V lost 6 bases and J 1 base, leaving 15 bases between the germline ends.

This rearrangement joins TRBV14 to TRBJ1-2; D call uncertain. The germline V and J ends were trimmed by 4 bases and 2 bases, with 11 bases remaining between them. This CDR3 spans 14 amino acids. Germline CDR1 SGHDN, CDR2 FVKESK. The CDR3 bases are TGTGCCAGCAGCCTCCGAGAGAACAACTATGGCTACACCTTC. The encoded protein is CASSLRENNYGYTF.

The CDR3 region is CASSIAPNVYNEQFF. The CDR3 DNA sequence: TGCGCCAGCAGCATCGCTCCTAATGTGTACAATGAGCAGTTCTTC. The V call is TRBV5-1, the J call TRBJ2-1, with unresolved D. Germline-derived CDR1 and CDR2 are SGHRS and YFSETQ. The CDR3 is made up of 15 amino acids. V was cut by 4 bases and J by 4 bases, with 15 bases left in between.

The rearrangement links TRBV30 to TRBJ2-3, with 11 bases lining up with TRBD2. V shed 3 bases, J shed 2 bases, and the junction held 4 bases outside the gene matches. The CDR3 is made up of 15 amino acids. Germline CDR1 reads GTSNPN; CDR2 reads SVGIG (reference sequence). As DNA, the CDR3 is TGTGCCTGGAGACCACTAGCGGGGGTCACAGATACGCAGTATTTT. Amino acids: CAWRPLAGVTDTQYF.

This clone came up once. This chain connects TRBV7-9 to TRBJ2-7, with 7 bases aligning to TRBD1. CDR3 size: 15 residues. Looked up from germline, CDR1 is SEHNR and CDR2 is FQNEAQ (reference sequence). V gave up 5 bases and J gave up 5 bases; unmatched junction bases: 12. The CDR3 DNA reads TGTGCCAGCAGCCAGAGACAGGGAATCATGAACGAGCAGTACTTC. It codes for CASSQRQGIMNEQYF.

This chain connects TRBV25-1 to TRBJ1-2; D ambiguous. Germline V CDR1 and CDR2: MGHDK, SYGVNS. Trimming left V 7 bases short and J 5 bases short, with 11 bases between. The CDR3 loop spans 12 amino acids. The CDR3, as DNA: TGTGCCAGCACCCTAGGCGTATATGGCTACACCTTC. Translating it yields CASTLGVYGYTF.

The chain couples TRBV7-2 to TRBJ1-1; D ambiguous. Trimming removed 3 bases from V and 3 bases from J, with 8 bases in between. The germline CDR1 and CDR2 sequences are SGHTA and FQGNSA. CDR3 length equals 13 residues. This CDR3 is CASSFSTDTEAFF. CDR3 nucleotides: TGTGCCAGCAGCTTTTCCACGGACACTGAAGCTTTCTTT.

The chain has TRBV4-2 and TRBJ2-5; D is perhaps TRBD2 (6 bases). CDR1 is LGHNA and CDR2 is YNFKEQ in the germline V gene. CDR3 length equals 14 residues. Trimming removed 8 bases at V and 3 bases at J, with 16 bases between. CDR3 loop: CASDSHGSKETQYF. DNA for the CDR3: TGTGCCAGCGATTCTCACGGGAGTAAAGAGACCCAGTACTTC.

This rearrangement joins TRBV5-4 to TRBJ2-3; 8 bases align to TRBD2. The CDR3 loop spans 17 amino acids. J was trimmed by 2 bases and V by 4 bases; bases with no gene match: 12. Per germline, CDR1 SGHNT and CDR2 YYREEE (reference sequence). CDR3 amino acids: CASSLRTSSSSTDTQYF. CDR3 bases: TGTGCCAGCAGCCTTCGGACTAGCAGCTCCTCCACAGATACGCAGTATTTT.

The CDR3 nucleotides read TGCAGCGTTGTGGGACAGACGGATGGCTACACCTTC. Residues: CSVVGQTDGYTF. This sequence joins TRBV29-1 and TRBJ1-2, with TRBD1 matching 7 bases. Germline lookup yields CDR1 SQVTM and CDR2 ANQGSEA. V shed 4 bases, J shed 6 bases, and the junction held 5 bases outside the gene matches. The length of the CDR3 is 12 residues.

The chain employs TRBV4-1 and TRBJ1-1; TRBD1 agrees at 8 bases. CDR1 is MGHRA, CDR2 YSYEKL, per germline. V trimming: 7 bases; J trimming: 6 bases; junction bases outside the gene matches: 16. CDR3 length equals 16 residues. The CDR3 loop reads CASKNPQGAVRPEAFF. For the CDR3, the DNA is TGCGCCAGCAAGAACCCCCAGGGGGCTGTACGTCCTGAAGCTTTCTTT.

This sequence joins TRBV7-8 and TRBJ1-5, with D tentatively TRBD1 (6 bases). The CDR3 spans 14 residues. CDR1 is SGHVS and CDR2 is FQNEAQ in the germline V gene. V was trimmed by 4 bases and J by 5 bases, leaving 12 bases between them. This CDR3 is CASSYKTGHQPQHF. The CDR3 coding sequence is TGTGCCAGCAGCTATAAAACAGGGCATCAGCCCCAGCATTTT.

J is TRBJ2-4 and V is TRBV6-1; perhaps TRBD1 as D (6 bases). The V gene's germline CDR1 is MNHNS and CDR2 SASEGT. This CDR3 spans 15 amino acids. V gave up 2 bases and J gave up 6 bases, with 14 bases separating them. The CDR3 loop is CASSEWTVLRNIQYF. The CDR3 nucleotides are TGTGCCAGCAGTGAATGGACAGTTTTAAGAAACATTCAGTACTTC.

The chain uses TRBV2 and TRBJ1-2; a weak D match, TRBD1 (6 bases). This CDR3 has 13 residues. The germline V gene encodes CDR1 SNHLY and CDR2 FYNNEI. The ends were cut back, 9 bases at V and 4 bases at J, with 15 bases in the middle. The CDR3 loop reads CARLGKQGYGYTF. CDR3 coding DNA: TGTGCCAGGTTAGGTAAACAGGGCTATGGCTACACCTTC.

The chain uses TRBV4-1 and TRBJ2-2; TRBD2 aligns across 14 bases. Germline V CDR1 and CDR2: MGHRA, YSYEKL. CDR3 length: 18 amino acids. V shed 2 bases, J shed 5 bases, and the junction held 7 bases outside the gene matches. Written as DNA, the CDR3 is TGCGCCAGCAGCCAACCGACTAGCGGGAGGGTGAGAACCGGGGAGCTGTTTTTT. This gives the protein CASSQPTSGRVRTGELFF.

This sequence joins TRBV6-1 and TRBJ1-6, with D perhaps TRBD1 (5 bases). The CDR3 is 16 amino acids. Trimming took off 1 base at V and 7 bases at J, with 14 bases between the two ends. Germline V CDR1 and CDR2: MNHNS, SASEGT. CDR3 coding DNA: TGTGCCAGCAGTGAAGAGGGGCATTTTCAAAATTCACCCCTCCACTTT. Its protein product is CASSEEGHFQNSPLHF.

The genes are TRBV6-5 and TRBJ2-7, with D possibly matching TRBD2 (6 bases). V lost 0 bases to trimming and J lost 0 bases, with 9 bases between them. Per germline, CDR1 MNHEY and CDR2 SVGAGI. The CDR3 has 15 amino acids. CDR3 coding DNA: TGTGCCAGCAGTTACTCGATGGGGGGCTCCTACGAGCAGTACTTC. Translated: CASSYSMGGSYEQYF.

This clone was counted a single time. The chain carries TRBV19 and TRBJ1-5; D call uncertain. Between the trimmed V and J ends, which lost 5 bases and 7 bases, there was a span of 15 bases. CDR1 is LNHDA, CDR2 SQIVND, per germline (reference sequence). The CDR3 has 14 amino acids. CDR3 sequence reads: CASSFFRGGQPQHF. DNA of the CDR3: TGTGCCAGTAGTTTTTTTCGGGGAGGCCAGCCCCAGCATTTT. The variable domain in full, completed from reference TRBV19 and TRBJ1-5, reads DGGITQSPKYLFRKEGQNVTLSCEQNLNHDAMYWYRQDPGQGLRLIYYSQIVNDFQKGDIAEGYSVSREKKESFPLTVTSAQKNPTAFYLCASSFFRGGQPQHFGDGTRLSIL.

The sample holds one count of this clone. The chain recombines TRBV19 with TRBJ1-5; D gene uncertain. Trimming left V 5 bases short and J 2 bases short, with 7 bases between. The CDR3 sequence is 13 residues long. Germline CDR1 reads LNHDA; CDR2 reads SQIVND (reference sequence). As DNA, the CDR3 is TGTGCCAGTAGTGGCACAGGCAATCAGCCCCAGCATTTT. As protein: CASSGTGNQPQHF. Based on the CDR3 plus reference TRBV19 and TRBJ1-5, the full variable domain is DGGITQSPKYLFRKEGQNVTLSCEQNLNHDAMYWYRQDPGQGLRLIYYSQIVNDFQKGDIAEGYSVSREKKESFPLTVTSAQKNPTAFYLCASSGTGNQPQHFGDGTRLSIL.